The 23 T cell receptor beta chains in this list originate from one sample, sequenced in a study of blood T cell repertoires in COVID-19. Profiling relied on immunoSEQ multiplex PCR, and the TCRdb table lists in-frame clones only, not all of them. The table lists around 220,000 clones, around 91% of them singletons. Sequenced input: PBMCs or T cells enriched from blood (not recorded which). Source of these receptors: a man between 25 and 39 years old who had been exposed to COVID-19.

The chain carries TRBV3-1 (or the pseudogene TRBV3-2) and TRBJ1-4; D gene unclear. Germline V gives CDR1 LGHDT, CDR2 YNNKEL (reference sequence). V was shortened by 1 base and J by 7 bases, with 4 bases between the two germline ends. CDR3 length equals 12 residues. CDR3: CASSQGGEKLFF. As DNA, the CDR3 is TGTGCCAGCAGCCAAGGAGGTGAAAAACTGTTTTTT.

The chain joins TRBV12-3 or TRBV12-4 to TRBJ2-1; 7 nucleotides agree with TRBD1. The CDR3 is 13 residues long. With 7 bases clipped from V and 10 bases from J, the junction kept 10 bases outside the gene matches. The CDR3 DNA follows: TGTGCCAGCAATGACAAGGGGGCCGGAGAGCAGTTCTTC. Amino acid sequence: CASNDKGAGEQFF.

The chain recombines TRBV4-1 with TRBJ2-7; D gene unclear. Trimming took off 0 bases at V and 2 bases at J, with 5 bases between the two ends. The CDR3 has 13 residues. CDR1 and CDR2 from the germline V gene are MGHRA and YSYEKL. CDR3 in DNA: TGCGCCAGCAGCCAAGAAGCAACCTACGAGCAGTACTTC. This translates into CASSQEATYEQYF.

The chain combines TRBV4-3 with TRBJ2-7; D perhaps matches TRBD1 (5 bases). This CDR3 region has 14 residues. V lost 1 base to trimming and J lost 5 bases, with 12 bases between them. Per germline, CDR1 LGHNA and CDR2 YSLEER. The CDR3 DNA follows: TGCGCCAGCAGCCAAGGACCCCCAGGGAACGAGCAGTACTTC. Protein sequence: CASSQGPPGNEQYF.

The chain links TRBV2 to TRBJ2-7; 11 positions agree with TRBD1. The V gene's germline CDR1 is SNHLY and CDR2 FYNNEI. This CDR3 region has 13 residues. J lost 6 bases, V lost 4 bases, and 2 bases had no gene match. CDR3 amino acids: CASSVGQGGEQYF. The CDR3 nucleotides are TGTGCCAGCAGTGTGGGACAGGGGGGCGAGCAGTACTTC. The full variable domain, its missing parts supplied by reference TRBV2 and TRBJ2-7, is EPEVTQTPSHQVTQMGQEVILRCVPISNHLYFYWYRQILGQKVEFLVSFYNNEISEKSEIFDDQFSVERPDGSNFTLKIRSTKLEDSAMYFCASSVGQGGEQYFGPGTRLTVT.

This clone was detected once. CDR3 coding DNA: TGTGCCAGCTCACCCCGGACAGGGGAGAGAAACACCATATATTTT. It translates to CASSPRTGERNTIYF. V is TRBV18 and J is TRBJ1-3, with TRBD1 identical over 9 bases. The junction had 5 bases not matched to a gene; V was cut back by 3 bases and J by 5 bases. The CDR3 has 15 residues. CDR1 is KGHSH and CDR2 is LQKENI in the germline V gene.

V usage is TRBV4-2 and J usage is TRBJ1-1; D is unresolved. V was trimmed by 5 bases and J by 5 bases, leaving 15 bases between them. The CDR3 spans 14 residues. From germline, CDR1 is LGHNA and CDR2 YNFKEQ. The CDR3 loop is CASSTRSQDTEAFF. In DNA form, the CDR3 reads TGTGCCAGCAGCACTAGATCCCAGGATACTGAAGCTTTCTTT.

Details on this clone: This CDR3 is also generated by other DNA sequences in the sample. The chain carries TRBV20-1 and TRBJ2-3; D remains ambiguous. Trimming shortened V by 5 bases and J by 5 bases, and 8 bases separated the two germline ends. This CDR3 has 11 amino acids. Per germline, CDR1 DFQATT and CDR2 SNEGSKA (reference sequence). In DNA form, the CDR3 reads TGCAGTGCTTCGTTACAAGATACGCAGTATTTT. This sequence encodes CSASLQDTQYF.

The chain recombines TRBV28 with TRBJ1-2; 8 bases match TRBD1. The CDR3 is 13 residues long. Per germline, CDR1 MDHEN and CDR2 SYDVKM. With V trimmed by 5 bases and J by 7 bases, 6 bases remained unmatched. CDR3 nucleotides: TGTGCCAGCAGTCAGGGGGCTGTTGGTGGCTACACCTTC. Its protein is CASSQGAVGGYTF.

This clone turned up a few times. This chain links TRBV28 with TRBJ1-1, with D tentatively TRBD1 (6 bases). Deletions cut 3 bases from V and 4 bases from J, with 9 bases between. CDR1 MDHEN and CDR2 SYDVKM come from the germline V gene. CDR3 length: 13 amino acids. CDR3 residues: CASSLAGVTEAFF. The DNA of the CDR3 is TGTGCCAGCAGTTTGGCAGGGGTCACTGAAGCTTTCTTT.

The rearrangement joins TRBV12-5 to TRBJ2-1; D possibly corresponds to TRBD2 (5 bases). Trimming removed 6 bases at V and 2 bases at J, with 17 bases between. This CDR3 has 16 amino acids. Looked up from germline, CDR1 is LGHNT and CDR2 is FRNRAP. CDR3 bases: TGTGCTAGTGGGCTGCCGGGAAGCTTCACCTACAATGAGCAGTTCTTC. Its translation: CASGLPGSFTYNEQFF.

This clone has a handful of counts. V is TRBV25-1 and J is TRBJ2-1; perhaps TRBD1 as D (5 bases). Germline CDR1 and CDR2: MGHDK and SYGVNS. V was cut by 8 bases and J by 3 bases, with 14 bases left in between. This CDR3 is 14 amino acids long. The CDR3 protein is CASADSTLYNEQFF. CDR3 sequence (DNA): TGTGCCAGCGCAGACAGTACACTCTACAATGAGCAGTTCTTC.

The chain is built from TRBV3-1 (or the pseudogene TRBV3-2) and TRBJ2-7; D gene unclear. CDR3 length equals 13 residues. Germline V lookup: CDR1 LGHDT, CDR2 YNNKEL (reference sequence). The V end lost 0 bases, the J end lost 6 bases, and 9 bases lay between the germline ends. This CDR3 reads CASSQDSRLEQYF. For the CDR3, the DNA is TGTGCCAGCAGCCAAGATTCTAGACTCGAGCAGTACTTC.

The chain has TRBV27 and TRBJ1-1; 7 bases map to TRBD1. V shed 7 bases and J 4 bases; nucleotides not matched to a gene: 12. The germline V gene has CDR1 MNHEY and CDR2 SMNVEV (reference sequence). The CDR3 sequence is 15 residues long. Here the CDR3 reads CASTATTGFGTEAFF. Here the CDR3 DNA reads TGTGCCAGCACCGCCACGACAGGGTTCGGCACTGAAGCTTTCTTT.

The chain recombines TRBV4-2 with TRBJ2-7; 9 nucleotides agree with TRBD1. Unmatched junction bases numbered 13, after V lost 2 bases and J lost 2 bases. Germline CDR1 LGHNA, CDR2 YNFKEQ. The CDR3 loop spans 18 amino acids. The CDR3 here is CASSQTTGGPLTTYEQYF. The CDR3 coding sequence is TGTGCCAGCAGCCAAACTACAGGGGGCCCCTTGACCACCTACGAGCAGTACTTC.

The CDR3 nucleotides are TGTGCCAGCAGCCCAGGCCGGGACAGTGAGTTCTTC. The encoded protein is CASSPGRDSEFF. This rearrangement joins TRBV11-2 to TRBJ2-1; TRBD1 agrees at 7 bases. This CDR3 comprises 12 residues. Germline V gene lookup returns CDR1 SGHAT and CDR2 FQNNGV. V dropped 5 bases and J dropped 14; count of bases not matched to a gene: 9.

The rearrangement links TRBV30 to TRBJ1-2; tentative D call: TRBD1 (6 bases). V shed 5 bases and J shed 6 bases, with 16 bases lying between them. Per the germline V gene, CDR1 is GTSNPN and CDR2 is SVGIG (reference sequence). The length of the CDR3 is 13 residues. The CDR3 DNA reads TGTGCCTGGGGGCCGGGGGGACAACATGGCTACACCTTC. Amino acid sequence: CAWGPGGQHGYTF.

CDR3 coding DNA: TGCGCCAGCAGCTTCTCCGGGACAGGGTCCTACGAGCAGTACTTC. Residues: CASSFSGTGSYEQYF. V usage is TRBV5-1 and J usage is TRBJ2-7; TRBD1 matches at 9 bases. The CDR3 extends over 15 amino acids. V shed 2 bases and J 1 base; nucleotides not matched to a gene: 4. Looked up from germline, CDR1 is SGHRS and CDR2 is YFSETQ. Filled out from reference TRBV5-1 and TRBJ2-7, the complete variable domain reads KAGVTQTPRYLIKTRGQQVTLSCSPISGHRSVSWYQQTPGQGLQFLFEYFSETQRNKGNFPGRFSGRQFSNSRSEMNVSTLELGDSALYLCASSFSGTGSYEQYFGPGTRLTVT.

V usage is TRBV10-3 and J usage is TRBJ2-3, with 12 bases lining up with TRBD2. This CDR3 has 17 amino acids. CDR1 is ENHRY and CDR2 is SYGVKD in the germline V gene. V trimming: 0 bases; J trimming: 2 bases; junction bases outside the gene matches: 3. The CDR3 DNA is TGTGCCATCAGTGAGTCGACTAGCGGGAGAATCACAGATACGCAGTATTTT. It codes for CAISESTSGRITDTQYF.

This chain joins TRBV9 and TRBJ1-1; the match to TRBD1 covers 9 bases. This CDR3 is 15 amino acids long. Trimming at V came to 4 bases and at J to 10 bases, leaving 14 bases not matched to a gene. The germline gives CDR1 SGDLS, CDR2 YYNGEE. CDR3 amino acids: CASSSPGTGLGRAFF. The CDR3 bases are TGTGCCAGCAGCAGTCCCGGGACAGGGCTCGGGCGAGCTTTCTTT.

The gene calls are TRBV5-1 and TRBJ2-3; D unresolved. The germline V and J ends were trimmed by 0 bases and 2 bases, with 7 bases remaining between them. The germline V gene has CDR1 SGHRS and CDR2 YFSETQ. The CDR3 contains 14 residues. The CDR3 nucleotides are TGCGCCAGCAGCTTGGAAATCATCACAGATACGCAGTATTTT. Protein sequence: CASSLEIITDTQYF.

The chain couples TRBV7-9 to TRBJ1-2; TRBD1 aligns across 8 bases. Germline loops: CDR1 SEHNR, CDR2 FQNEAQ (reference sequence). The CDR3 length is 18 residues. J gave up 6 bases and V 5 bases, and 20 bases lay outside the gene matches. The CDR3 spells CASSPTLGTGPPLDGYTF. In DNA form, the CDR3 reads TGTGCCAGCAGCCCCACGCTGGGGACAGGACCCCCTCTCGATGGCTACACCTTC.

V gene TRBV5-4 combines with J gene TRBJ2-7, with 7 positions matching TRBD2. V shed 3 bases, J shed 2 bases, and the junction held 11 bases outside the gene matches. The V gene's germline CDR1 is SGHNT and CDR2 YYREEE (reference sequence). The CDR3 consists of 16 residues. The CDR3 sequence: CASSSLVSGAAYEQYF. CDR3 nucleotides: TGTGCCAGCAGCTCCCTGGTAAGCGGGGCCGCCTACGAGCAGTACTTC.